This entry features one T cell receptor beta chain sequence. Its antigen is unknown. Nothing much larger sits one base from this clone, and base qualities are not available. TCR beta CDR3 regions were amplified by multiplex PCR using the immunoSEQ immune profiling system, following the manufacturer's instructions. An Illumina NextSeq system was used for sequencing. Concerning the study's data processing: The immunoSEQ Analyzer platform handled processing of the sequence data, and clonality was calculated by taking the square root of Simpson's index of productive rearrangements. Jensen-Shannon distance served as the measure of similarity in V and J usage, while OLGA was used to compute CDR3 generation probabilities. Shared CDR3 sequences were searched against the immuneACCESS database (August 2020) and VDJdb (December 2020). TCRdb retrieved this table from immuneACCESS and kept in-frame rearrangements only. Not all clones are present; in checked studies, unresolved V genes account for under half, and no reason is known for the remainder. For V, J and clone size, that table is used; D and trimming come from the DNA. The sample table holds 15,000 to 20,000 clones, of which around 97% were seen once. The ten biggest clones cover 1.9% of the sample.

The sample belongs to a study of monozygotic twins with cystic fibrosis (dated by TCRdb to the early 2020s). For the study in its entirety: Barcoded libraries were prepared with roughly 16 PCR cycles from roughly 2.8 micrograms of fragmented DNA. To gauge how much genetics shapes V and J gene usage, the researchers compared TCR beta repertoires both within and across 16 monozygotic twin pairs who have cystic fibrosis. The cohort comprised ten female and six male twin pairs aged about 2.0 to 36.4 years, median about 9.4 years, mostly children and adolescents. On the day blood was drawn, the twins' weight-for-height and FEVPerc (FEV1 disease centile) were ranked against those of the approximately 990 cohort participants. Data for three of the twin pairs had been reported previously in another context. Results and caveats for the whole study, not just this receptor: V gene usage was most similar to the co-twin for 13 of 16 pairs, and J usage for 8 of 16 pairs, suggesting genetic constraints. Simpson clonality was generally low (median about 0.0087), which suggests a naive-dominated repertoire, and clonality was higher in the most severely affected patients. Only a small cohort was studied, and no association of shared CDR3 numbers with age, concordance or disease severity was found. Sharing of nucleotide-identical clonotypes was significantly greater within monozygotic CF twin pairs than between unrelated CF individuals (P = 0.000026, Mann-Whitney).

V is pared back by 1 base and J by 8 bases, with 25 bases lying between the germline termini. The germline V gene provides CDR1 SGHDT and CDR2 YYEEEE. The CDR3 contains 17 residues, cysteine and phenylalanine counted. This entry keeps only the CDR3 DNA: 51 bases, framed from base 1. The twin pairs came from the European Cystic Fibrosis Twin and Sibling Study Cohort, a cohort that recruited patients from approximately 160 CF clinics across 14 European countries. Both zygosity and CFTR genotype were checked in-house, and zygosity was tested with multiplex PCR across nine short tandem repeat loci. Peripheral blood was taken from each twin, and clinical parameters were recorded on the day of blood sampling. Phenol/chloroform extraction was used to isolate genomic DNA from peripheral blood cells, and the DNA was then kept in TE buffer at 4 degrees C.

The chain is assembled from TRBV5-6 and TRBJ2-7, with the D gene not clear enough to name. Sequencing input: blood. This TCR came from a woman aged 25 to 45 with cystic fibrosis. CDR3 loop: CASSLRSQLPDGAKQYF. The bases read TGTGCCAGCAGCTTGCGTTCTCAACTACCCGACGGAGCGAAGCAGTACTTC.